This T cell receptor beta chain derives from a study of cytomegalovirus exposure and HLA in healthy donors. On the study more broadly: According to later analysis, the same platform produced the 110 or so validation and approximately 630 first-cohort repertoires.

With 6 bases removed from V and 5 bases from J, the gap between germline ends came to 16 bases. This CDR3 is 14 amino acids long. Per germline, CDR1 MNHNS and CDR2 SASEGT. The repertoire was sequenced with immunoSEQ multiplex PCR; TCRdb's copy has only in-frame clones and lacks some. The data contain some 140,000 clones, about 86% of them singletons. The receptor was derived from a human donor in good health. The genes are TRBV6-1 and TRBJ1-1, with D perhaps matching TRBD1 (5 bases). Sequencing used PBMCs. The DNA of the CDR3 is TGTGCCAGCAGGTCGGGACGGGGAGGGACTGAAGCTTTCTTT. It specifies CASRSGRGGTEAFF.